This T cell receptor (beta chain) was obtained from a study of control samples from healthy donors and cancer patients. Generated by immunoSEQ multiplex PCR, the TCRdb table keeps only in-frame clones and is missing some. The data show about 100,000 clones, over 85% seen once. CDR3 length: 15 amino acids. Trimming left V 0 bases short and J 4 bases short, with 10 bases between. The germline V gene encodes CDR1 LGHNA and CDR2 YSLEER. The origin of this receptor is a human donor in good health. The donor label of this sample is uncertain. The genes are TRBV4-3 and TRBJ2-1; tentatively, D is TRBD1 (6 bases). Sequenced material: blood. CDR3 DNA sequence: TGCGCCAGCAGCCAAGATCTCCAGGGGTACAATGAGCAGTTCTTC. Translating gives CASSQDLQGYNEQFF.